This TCR beta chain was recorded in a study of cytomegalovirus exposure and HLA in healthy donors. General observations from the study: Researchers counted 180 or so TCR beta chains as cytomegalovirus-associated.

PCR used 60 Vbeta primers and 13 Jbeta primers. TCRdb's copy holds only in-frame clones and misses some; the assay was immunoSEQ multiplex PCR. The table has about 83,000 clones, more than 80% seen once. Germline values: CDR1 SGHNT, CDR2 YYREEE (reference sequence). V gave up 0 bases and J gave up 0 bases; unmatched junction bases: 7. There are 17 residues in the CDR3. A note on this clone: Its matching antigen is unknown.

J is TRBJ1-2 and V is TRBV5-4; 8 bases agree with TRBD1. This TCR was recovered from a woman aged 25 to 39 in good health and CMV-seronegative. Source material: PBMCs. The CDR3 nucleotides read TGTGCCAGCAGCTTGGAGGTCAGGGGGCCCTCTAACTATGGCTACACCTTC. Residues: CASSLEVRGPSNYGYTF.